This TCR beta chain originates from a study of blood T cell repertoires in COVID-19. Overall study context: Acute and convalescent COVID-19 samples came from the United States, Italy and Spain. Sources were T cells, B-cell-depleted T cells, or PBMCs; the material itself was cDNA or gDNA.

In the original processing: By means of reference gene primer amplification, nucleated cell counts were estimated. Profiled with immunoSEQ multiplex PCR; TCRdb holds only in-frame clones, not every one. V, J and clone size are those of that table, while D and trimming were read from the DNA. The data contain just under 65,000 clones, roughly four fifths of them singletons. The sequenced sample was peripheral blood. This TCR was sampled from a human donor in a cohort sampled during active COVID-19.

The CDR3: CASSLEAGGNGYTF. The DNA of the CDR3 is TGTGCCAGCAGTTTAGAGGCAGGGGGAAATGGCTACACCTTC. This sequence joins TRBV28 and TRBJ1-2, with TRBD1 identical over 7 bases. The CDR3 runs to 14 residues. J lost 6 bases, V lost 2 bases, and 6 bases had no gene match. Germline CDR1 MDHEN, CDR2 SYDVKM.